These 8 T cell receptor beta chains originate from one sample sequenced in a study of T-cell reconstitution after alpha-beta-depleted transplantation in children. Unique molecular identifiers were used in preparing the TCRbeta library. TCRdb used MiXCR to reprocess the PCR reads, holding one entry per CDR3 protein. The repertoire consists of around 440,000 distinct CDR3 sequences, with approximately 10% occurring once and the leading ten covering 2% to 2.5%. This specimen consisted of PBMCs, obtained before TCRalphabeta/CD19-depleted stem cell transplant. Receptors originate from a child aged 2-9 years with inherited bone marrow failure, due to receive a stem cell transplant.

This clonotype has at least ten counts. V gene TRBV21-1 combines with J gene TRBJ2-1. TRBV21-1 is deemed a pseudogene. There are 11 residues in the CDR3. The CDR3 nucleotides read TGTGCCAGCAGCGCAACCGATGAGCAGTTCTTC. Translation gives CASSATDEQFF.

CDR3 sequence: CASRQWGYEQYF. The CDR3 nucleotides are TGTGCCAGCAGACAATGGGGCTACGAGCAGTACTTC. V gene TRBV3-1 combines with J gene TRBJ2-7; no definite D call. Germline CDR1 and CDR2: LGHDT and YNNKEL (reference sequence). CDR3 size: 12 residues. The germline V and J ends were trimmed by 6 bases and 3 bases, with 9 bases remaining between them.

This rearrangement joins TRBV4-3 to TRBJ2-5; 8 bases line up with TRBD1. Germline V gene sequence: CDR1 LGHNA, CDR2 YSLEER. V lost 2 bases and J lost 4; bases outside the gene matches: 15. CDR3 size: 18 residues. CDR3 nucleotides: TGCGCCAGCAGCCAATTTATAAGGACAGGGTTAAGGGGAGAGACCCAGTACTTC. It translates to CASSQFIRTGLRGETQYF.

The CDR3 nucleotides read TGTGCCAGCAGTTTCATGGGGGGGGTTTTCTTT. This codes for CASSFMGGVFF. The chain has TRBV28 and TRBJ1-1, with a possible D match to TRBD1 (5 bases). V was trimmed by 3 bases and J by 13 bases, leaving 12 bases between them. The CDR3 consists of 11 residues. CDR1 is MDHEN, CDR2 SYDVKM, per germline.

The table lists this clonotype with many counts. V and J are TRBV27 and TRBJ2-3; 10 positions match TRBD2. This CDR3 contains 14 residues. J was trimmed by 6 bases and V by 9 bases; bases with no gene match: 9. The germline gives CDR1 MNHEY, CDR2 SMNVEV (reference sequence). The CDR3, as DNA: TGTGCCAGTACAGGACTAGCGGACTTGGATACGCAGTATTTT. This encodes CASTGLADLDTQYF.

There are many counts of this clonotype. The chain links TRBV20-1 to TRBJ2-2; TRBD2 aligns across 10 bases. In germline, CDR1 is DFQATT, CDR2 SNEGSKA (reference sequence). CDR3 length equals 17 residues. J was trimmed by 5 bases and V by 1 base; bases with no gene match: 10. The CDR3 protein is CSARGVASGSLTGELFF. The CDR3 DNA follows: TGCAGTGCTAGAGGGGTCGCTAGCGGGAGTTTGACCGGGGAGCTGTTTTTT.

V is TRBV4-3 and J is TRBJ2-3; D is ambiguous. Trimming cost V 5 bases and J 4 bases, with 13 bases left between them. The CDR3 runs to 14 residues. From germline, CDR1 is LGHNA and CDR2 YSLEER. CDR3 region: CASSSRHGSDTQYF. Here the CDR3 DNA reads TGCGCCAGCAGCTCCCGACATGGATCAGATACGCAGTATTTT.

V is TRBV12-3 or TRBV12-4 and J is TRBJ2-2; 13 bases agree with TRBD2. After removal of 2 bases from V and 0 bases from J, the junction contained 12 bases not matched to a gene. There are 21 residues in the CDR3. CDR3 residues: CASSLLIRLAGGPANTGELFF. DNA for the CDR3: TGTGCCAGCAGTTTACTCATCAGACTAGCGGGAGGTCCCGCGAACACCGGGGAGCTGTTTTTT.